This TCR beta chain was captured in a study of graft-versus-host responses after intestinal transplantation. General study points: Investigators detected GvH clones in recipient marrow, with some emerging earlier in ileum or blood.

In the case of this clone: What it recognizes is unknown.

Processing released intraepithelial and lamina propria lymphocytes from the graft tissue. The trim removed 5 bases at V and 2 bases at J, leaving 9 bases unmatched. CDR1 MDHEN and CDR2 SYDVKM come from the germline V gene. The length of the CDR3 is 15 residues. Sequenced by immunoSEQ multiplex PCR; TCRdb stores in-frame clones only, minus some. The sample includes 1,500 to 2,000 clones, 85% to 90% of them seen just once. This rearrangement joins TRBV28 to TRBJ2-7; 7 bases map to TRBD1. Specimen: ileum tissue, collected around 61 days after intestinal transplant. This clonotype was sampled from a human patient who received an intestinal transplant, so some T cells may come from the graft donor. The CDR3 DNA reads as TGTGCCAGCAGTCCAATCGACAGGGCTCCCTACGAGCAGTACTTC. As protein: CASSPIDRAPYEQYF.